These 29 T cell receptor beta chains share one sample of origin, sequenced in a study of control samples from healthy donors and cancer patients. Only in-frame clones appear in the TCRdb table, and some are missing; sequencing was by immunoSEQ multiplex PCR. Of around 230,000 clones in the sample, 85% to 95% were seen once. The sequenced material came from blood. The source is a man between 45 and 60 years old in good health.

The chain carries TRBV11-2 and TRBJ2-5; possible D gene TRBD2, 5 bases. The germline CDR1 and CDR2 sequences are SGHAT and FQNNGV. The CDR3 has 14 amino acids. Trimming pared 1 base from V and 2 bases from J, leaving 8 bases between. The CDR3 reads CASSLGTGQETQYF. DNA for the CDR3: TGTGCCAGCAGCTTAGGGACGGGACAAGAGACCCAGTACTTC.

This clone was seen only once. This sequence joins TRBV19 and TRBJ2-7; no firm D call. The length of the CDR3 is 15 residues. The germline V and J ends were trimmed by 5 bases and 3 bases, with 17 bases remaining between them. Germline V gives CDR1 LNHDA, CDR2 SQIVND (reference sequence). The CDR3 loop reads CASSPRPLQHYEQYF. The DNA for the CDR3 is TGTGCCAGTAGTCCCCGCCCGCTTCAACACTACGAGCAGTACTTC.

V gene TRBV7-9 combines with J gene TRBJ2-7, with D possibly being TRBD1 (6 bases). CDR1 is SEHNR and CDR2 is FQNEAQ in the germline V gene (reference sequence). This CDR3 is 12 amino acids long. The V end was cut by 2 bases, the J end by 9 bases, with 11 bases between. CDR3 sequence (DNA): TGTGCCAGCAGCTTAAGTGGGGGCGGGCAGTACGTC. This codes for CASSLSGGGQYV.

The rearrangement uses TRBV4-2 and TRBJ1-6; possible D gene TRBD1, 6 bases. Germline V gene sequence: CDR1 LGHNA, CDR2 YNFKEQ. This CDR3 comprises 16 residues. The V end was cut by 4 bases, the J end by 10 bases, with 20 bases between. Here the CDR3 reads CASSPEGRGQGSPLHF. The CDR3 DNA follows: TGTGCCAGCAGCCCAGAGGGCAGGGGTCAAGGCTCACCCCTCCACTTT.

The rearrangement joins TRBV6-6 to TRBJ1-6; no reliable D call. V shed 0 bases and J shed 9 bases, with 12 bases lying between them. Germline values: CDR1 MNHNY, CDR2 SVGAGI (reference sequence). The CDR3 spans 15 residues. The CDR3 loop is CASSYSSIVGSPLHF. The CDR3 DNA follows: TGTGCCAGCAGTTACTCGAGTATTGTAGGTTCACCCCTCCACTTT.

The V gene is TRBV7-2, the J gene TRBJ1-1; D gene ambiguous. The CDR3 spans 14 residues. Looked up from germline, CDR1 is SGHTA and CDR2 is FQGNSA. Trimming cost V 2 bases and J 0 bases, with 7 bases left between them. The CDR3 DNA reads as TGTGCCAGCAGCTTACAAGGAGTGAACACTGAAGCTTTCTTT. Translating it yields CASSLQGVNTEAFF.

The gene calls are TRBV29-1 and TRBJ1-1, with TRBD1 matching 7 bases. The CDR3 totals 12 residues. The germline V gene encodes CDR1 SQVTM and CDR2 ANQGSEA. Trimming took 0 bases from V and 11 from J; bases not matched to a gene: 6. The CDR3 reads CSVEDNTGDAFF. The CDR3 DNA is TGCAGCGTTGAAGACAACACAGGGGATGCTTTCTTT. Variable domain in full (rest from reference TRBV29-1 and TRBJ1-1): SAVISQKPSRDICQRGTSLTIQCQVDSQVTMMFWYRQQPGQSLTLIATANQGSEATYESGFVIDKFPISRPNLTFSTLTVSNMSPEDSSIYLCSVEDNTGDAFFGQGTRLTVV.

The chain links TRBV5-5 to TRBJ2-7; the D gene is possibly TRBD2 (6 bases). The CDR3 is 15 amino acids. With 1 base removed from V and 1 base from J, the gap between germline ends came to 12 bases. The germline gives CDR1 SGHKS, CDR2 YYEKEE (reference sequence). CDR3 nucleotide sequence: TGTGCCAGCAGCTTGTTACCGGGACTGTCCTACGAGCAGTACGTC. Translating gives CASSLLPGLSYEQYV.

The V call is TRBV7-9, the J call TRBJ1-4; 9 nucleotides align to TRBD1. CDR3 length: 15 residues. Germline CDR1 reads SEHNR; CDR2 reads FQNEAQ (reference sequence). Trimming at V came to 0 bases and at J to 7 bases, leaving 3 bases not matched to a gene. The CDR3 sequence is CASSLATGGGEKLFF. The DNA for the CDR3 is TGTGCCAGCAGCTTAGCGACAGGGGGTGGTGAAAAACTGTTTTTT.

J is TRBJ1-1 and V is TRBV19, with 8 bases matching TRBD1. This CDR3 spans 19 amino acids. The germline V gene has CDR1 LNHDA and CDR2 SQIVND (reference sequence). V gave up 1 base and J gave up 0 bases; unmatched junction bases: 13. The CDR3 region is CASSIGIAGGGPMNTEAFF. The CDR3 DNA sequence: TGTGCCAGTAGTATAGGTATTGCAGGGGGCGGCCCCATGAACACTGAAGCTTTCTTT. Full variable domain (outside the CDR3, taken from reference TRBV19 and TRBJ1-1): DGGITQSPKYLFRKEGQNVTLSCEQNLNHDAMYWYRQDPGQGLRLIYYSQIVNDFQKGDIAEGYSVSREKKESFPLTVTSAQKNPTAFYLCASSIGIAGGGPMNTEAFFGQGTRLTVV.

As to this clone: The junction departs from germline at one end; a sequencing error may be responsible. The rearrangement links TRBV5-6 to TRBJ1-2; perhaps TRBD1 as D (5 bases). The CDR3 extends over 13 amino acids. Per the germline V gene, CDR1 is SGHDT and CDR2 is YYEEEE. CDR3 in DNA: TGTGCCAGCAGCACTGGACAAAACTCTGGCTACACCTTC. Its protein product is CASSTGQNSGYTF.

This chain links TRBV24-1 with TRBJ2-1; TRBD2 matches 14 bases. The CDR3 spans 19 residues. CDR1 and CDR2 from the germline V gene are KGHDR and SFDVKD. Trimming took 5 bases from V and 4 from J; bases not matched to a gene: 12. The CDR3 DNA is TGTGCCACCAGTGGATGGACTAGCGGGGGGCTCCTGAGATACAATGAGCAGTTCTTC. It specifies CATSGWTSGGLLRYNEQFF.

The J gene is TRBJ2-2, the V gene TRBV4-2; D remains ambiguous. V shed 4 bases and J shed 3 bases, with 9 bases lying between them. The germline CDR1 and CDR2 sequences are LGHNA and YNFKEQ. The CDR3 runs 14 residues. The CDR3 is CASSRLADTGELFF. In DNA, the CDR3 is TGTGCCAGCAGCCGATTAGCTGACACCGGGGAGCTGTTTTTT.

The chain joins TRBV30 to TRBJ2-1, with D perhaps matching TRBD1 or TRBD2 (5 bases each). Germline V lookup: CDR1 GTSNPN, CDR2 SVGIG (reference sequence). The CDR3 spans 14 residues. V was clipped by 3 bases and J by 1 base, with 10 bases between them. The CDR3 sequence is CAWRGVFSYNEQFF. The CDR3 nucleotides are TGTGCCTGGAGGGGGGTATTTTCCTACAATGAGCAGTTCTTC.

This chain uses TRBV7-2 with TRBJ2-5; perhaps TRBD2 as D (5 bases). V lost 2 bases and J lost 1, with 8 bases in between. This CDR3 is built from 14 residues. The V gene's germline CDR1 is SGHTA and CDR2 FQGNSA. The CDR3 is CASSLIGLQETQYF. The CDR3 DNA follows: TGTGCCAGCAGCTTAATAGGACTCCAAGAGACCCAGTACTTC.

The rearrangement joins TRBV5-1 to TRBJ2-7; 10 bases are a match to TRBD1. The germline CDR1 and CDR2 sequences are SGHRS and YFSETQ. Unmatched junction bases numbered 7, after V lost 0 bases and J lost 7 bases. The CDR3 is 15 amino acids. CDR3 residues: CASSLGGQGGGEQYF. CDR3 sequence (DNA): TGCGCCAGCAGCTTGGGTGGACAGGGGGGAGGGGAGCAGTACTTC.

This clone was counted once. V usage is TRBV2 and J usage is TRBJ1-5; D is unclear. Germline V gene data show CDR1 as SNHLY and CDR2 as FYNNEI. The CDR3 loop spans 14 amino acids. The germline V and J ends were trimmed by 3 bases and 9 bases, with 15 bases remaining between them. In nucleotides, the CDR3 is TGTGCCAGCAGTGATAATCCGGGTTTCATGCCCCAGCATTTT. This translates into CASSDNPGFMPQHF.

This sequence joins TRBV4-3 and TRBJ2-5; 12 nucleotides line up with TRBD2. The CDR3 extends over 17 amino acids. V lost 1 base and J lost 9; bases outside the gene matches: 12. Germline lookup yields CDR1 LGHNA and CDR2 YSLEER. The CDR3 loop reads CASSQVPSLAGGVSQYF. CDR3 sequence (DNA): TGCGCCAGCAGCCAAGTCCCCTCGCTAGCGGGGGGGGTGTCCCAGTACTTC.

The chain uses TRBV9 and TRBJ2-1; either TRBD1 or TRBD2 may supply D (5 bases each). With 3 bases removed from V and 0 bases from J, the gap between germline ends came to 13 bases. Germline V gives CDR1 SGDLS, CDR2 YYNGEE. The CDR3 runs to 16 residues. The CDR3, as DNA: TGTGCCAGCAGCGGGGGCCCGGGGAGCTCCTACAATGAGCAGTTCTTC. Protein: CASSGGPGSSYNEQFF.

This clone was counted a single time. This chain uses TRBV28 with TRBJ2-7; 9 bases line up with TRBD1. The V gene's germline CDR1 is MDHEN and CDR2 SYDVKM. The V gene end was trimmed by 5 bases and the J gene end by 3 bases; junction bases not matched to a gene: 11. The CDR3 sequence is 16 residues long. CDR3 sequence (DNA): TGTGCCAGCAGTCCGTCCGGACAGGGGTACAGCTACGAGCAGTACTTC. This translates into CASSPSGQGYSYEQYF. The full variable domain, completed using reference TRBV28 and TRBJ2-7, is DVKVTQSSRYLVKRTGEKVFLECVQDMDHENMFWYRQDPGLGLRLIYFSYDVKMKEKGDIPEGYSVSREKKERFSLILESASTNQTSMYLCASSPSGQGYSYEQYFGPGTRLTVT.

This rearrangement joins TRBV10-3 to TRBJ1-1; possible D gene TRBD1, 5 bases. Per the germline V gene, CDR1 is ENHRY and CDR2 is SYGVKD. This CDR3 is built from 14 residues. Trimming cost V 4 bases and J 0 bases, with 9 bases left between them. For the CDR3, the DNA is TGTGCCATCAGTGTAGGGGAACTGAACACTGAAGCTTTCTTT. Residues: CAISVGELNTEAFF.

The gene calls are TRBV5-1 and TRBJ1-4, with D possibly matching TRBD1 (5 bases). The ends were cut back, 0 bases at V and 7 bases at J, with 13 bases in the middle. This CDR3 is built from 15 residues. Germline V CDR1 and CDR2: SGHRS, YFSETQ. DNA for the CDR3: TGCGCCAGCAGCTTGGCCGGGGGGGACGGTGAAAAACTGTTTTTT. Translated, it gives CASSLAGGDGEKLFF.

The V and J genes are TRBV10-1 and TRBJ1-1; 7 bases line up with TRBD1. Trimming took 8 bases from V and 2 from J; bases not matched to a gene: 5. From germline, CDR1 is WNHNN and CDR2 SYGVQD (reference sequence). There are 13 residues in the CDR3. The CDR3 region is CASRRDRNTEAFF. Written as DNA, the CDR3 is TGCGCCAGCCGCCGGGACAGAAACACTGAAGCTTTCTTT.

The V and J genes are TRBV19 and TRBJ1-5, with 9 positions matching TRBD1. The CDR3 totals 14 residues. Germline loops: CDR1 LNHDA, CDR2 SQIVND (reference sequence). V gave up 8 bases and J gave up 7 bases; unmatched junction bases: 9. Here the CDR3 DNA reads TGTGCCAGTGCTACGGACAGGGGAAACCAGCCCCAGCATTTT. Translated: CASATDRGNQPQHF.

This chain joins TRBV5-5 and TRBJ1-3, with D maybe TRBD1 (5 bases). Trimming took 5 bases from V and 4 from J, leaving 13 bases between them. CDR1 SGHKS and CDR2 YYEKEE come from the germline V gene (reference sequence). The length of the CDR3 is 14 residues. DNA of the CDR3: TGTGCCAGCAGTTGGGGACGTTCGGGAAACACCATATATTTT. As protein: CASSWGRSGNTIYF.

The chain uses TRBV7-6 and TRBJ1-1, with a possible D match to TRBD1 (6 bases). CDR1 is SGHVS and CDR2 is FNYEAQ in the germline V gene. The CDR3 extends over 13 amino acids. V was shortened by 4 bases and J by 4 bases, with 10 bases between the two germline ends. The CDR3 DNA sequence: TGTGCCAGCAGCTCAGGGGTGGGCACTGAAGCTTTCTTT. Protein: CASSSGVGTEAFF.

The V gene is TRBV4-2, the J gene TRBJ1-5, with 7 bases fitting TRBD1. With 4 bases clipped from V and 4 bases from J, the junction kept 4 bases outside the gene matches. This CDR3 spans 14 amino acids. Germline V lookup: CDR1 LGHNA, CDR2 YNFKEQ. The CDR3 DNA follows: TGTGCCAGCAGCCTCGGACAGGCGAATCAGCCCCAGCATTTT. Amino acid sequence: CASSLGQANQPQHF.

The chain couples TRBV7-3 to TRBJ2-2; D is undetermined. The CDR3 has 14 residues. Germline V gene data show CDR1 as SGHTA and CDR2 as FQGTGA. Trimming removed 0 bases from V and 6 bases from J, with 8 bases in between. The CDR3 coding sequence is TGTGCCAGCAGCTTAACGGTGGCTCCCGGGGAGCTGTTTTTT. It specifies CASSLTVAPGELFF.

This clone has only a few counts. This chain links TRBV4-1 with TRBJ2-7; D gene ambiguous. This CDR3 spans 14 amino acids. Trimming pared 1 base from V and 0 bases from J, leaving 7 bases between. CDR1 and CDR2 (germline): MGHRA, YSYEKL. DNA for the CDR3: TGCGCCAGCAGCCAAGTAGGCGTCTCCTACGAGCAGTACTTC. Its protein is CASSQVGVSYEQYF.